The text below deals with one TCR beta chain. Its antigen is as yet unknown. This entry belongs to a study of T-cell memory formation after mild COVID-19. Across the study: Largely, the TCR clusters proved donor specific.

TCRdb re-derived calls from the 5' RACE reads in MiXCR, one entry per CDR3 protein. The sample consists of 350,000 or so distinct CDR3 sequences, roughly 19% of them appearing once. Study findings and constraints: Some clones that responded were present in memory (sampled pre-infection), which suggests cross-reactive memory joined.

V dropped 5 bases and J dropped 5 bases, with 11 bases sitting between them. Germline V gives CDR1 SGHRS, CDR2 YFSETQ. This CDR3 contains 12 residues. The chain joins TRBV5-1 to TRBJ2-7; D is undetermined. The sequence came from a man aged 18 to 30 who had mild COVID-19 (a few samples of this study predate the infection). Cell type and time point are not known. The sequencing input was PBMCs or a T cell subset sorted from them (not recorded which). The CDR3 bases are TGCGCCAGCAGTTATCGGTTAGACGAGCAGTACTTC. This encodes CASSYRLDEQYF.